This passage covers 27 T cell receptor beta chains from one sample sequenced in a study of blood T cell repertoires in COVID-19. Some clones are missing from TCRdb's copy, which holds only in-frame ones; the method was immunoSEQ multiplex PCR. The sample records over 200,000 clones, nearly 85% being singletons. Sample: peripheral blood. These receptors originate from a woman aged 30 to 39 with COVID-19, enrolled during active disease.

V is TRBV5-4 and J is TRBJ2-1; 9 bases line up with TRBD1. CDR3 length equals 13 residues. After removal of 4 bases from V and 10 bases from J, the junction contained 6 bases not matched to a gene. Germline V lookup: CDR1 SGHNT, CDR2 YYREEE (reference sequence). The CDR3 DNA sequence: TGTGCCAGCAGCGTACAGGGGGCAGGCGAGCAGTTCTTC. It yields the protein CASSVQGAGEQFF.

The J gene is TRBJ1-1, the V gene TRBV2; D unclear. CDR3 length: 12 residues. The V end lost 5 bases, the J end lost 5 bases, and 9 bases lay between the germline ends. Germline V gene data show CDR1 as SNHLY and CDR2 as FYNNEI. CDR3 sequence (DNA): TGTGCCAGCAGTTTAAGTAGTACTGAAGCTTTCTTT. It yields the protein CASSLSSTEAFF.

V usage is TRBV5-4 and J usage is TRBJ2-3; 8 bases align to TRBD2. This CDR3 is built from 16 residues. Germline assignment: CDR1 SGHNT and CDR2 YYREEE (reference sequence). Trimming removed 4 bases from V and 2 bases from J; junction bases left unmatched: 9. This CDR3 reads CASSPRSGRYTDTQYF. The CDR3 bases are TGTGCCAGCAGCCCGCGGAGCGGGAGATACACAGATACGCAGTATTTT.

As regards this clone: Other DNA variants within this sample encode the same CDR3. This CDR3 reads CASRKEEKLFF. The CDR3 DNA reads TGTGCCAGTAGAAAGGAGGAAAAACTGTTTTTT. The chain uses TRBV11-1 and TRBJ1-4; D gene unclear. The length of the CDR3 is 11 residues. The V end was cut by 9 bases, the J end by 8 bases, with 10 bases between. In germline, CDR1 is SGHAT, CDR2 FQDESV (reference sequence).

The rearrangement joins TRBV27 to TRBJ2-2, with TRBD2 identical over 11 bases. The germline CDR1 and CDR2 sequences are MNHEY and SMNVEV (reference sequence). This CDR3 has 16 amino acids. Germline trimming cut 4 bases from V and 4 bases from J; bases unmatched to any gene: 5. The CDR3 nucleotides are TGTGCCAGCAGTTCACTAGCGGGGGTGAGCACCGGGGAGCTGTTTTTT. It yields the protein CASSSLAGVSTGELFF.

CDR3 coding DNA: TGTGCCAGCAGCCCAGCGGGGGGCGACACCGGGGAGCTGTTTTTT. Protein: CASSPAGGDTGELFF. The chain employs TRBV28 and TRBJ2-2, with 9 bases matching TRBD2. J lost 3 bases, V lost 6 bases, and 5 bases had no gene match. The CDR3 is 15 amino acids. The germline gives CDR1 MDHEN, CDR2 SYDVKM. Supplemented by reference TRBV28 and TRBJ2-2, the full variable domain reads DVKVTQSSRYLVKRTGEKVFLECVQDMDHENMFWYRQDPGLGLRLIYFSYDVKMKEKGDIPEGYSVSREKKERFSLILESASTNQTSMYLCASSPAGGDTGELFFGEGSRLTVL.

The CDR3 spells CSVVTGVNTEAFF. The CDR3 coding sequence is TGCAGCGTTGTTACAGGGGTGAACACTGAAGCTTTCTTT. The rearrangement joins TRBV29-1 to TRBJ1-1, with 7 nucleotides matching TRBD1. Germline V gene data show CDR1 as SQVTM and CDR2 as ANQGSEA. The junction had 2 bases not matched to a gene; V was cut back by 4 bases and J by 0 bases. The CDR3 sequence is 13 residues long.

CDR3 sequence: CASSPRTGANTEAFF. CDR3 nucleotides: TGTGCCAGCAGTCCCCGGACAGGGGCTAACACTGAAGCTTTCTTT. V gene TRBV6-2 or TRBV6-3 combines with J gene TRBJ1-1, with TRBD1 matching 9 bases. CDR1 is MNHEY, CDR2 SVGEGT, per germline. The CDR3 runs 15 residues. V lost 5 bases and J lost 2; bases outside the gene matches: 6.

CDR3 coding DNA: TGTGCCTGGAGTTACGGGACAGGGTCCTACGAGCAGTACTTC. It encodes CAWSYGTGSYEQYF. The V gene is TRBV30, the J gene TRBJ2-7; 9 bases map to TRBD1. The CDR3 is 14 amino acids. With V trimmed by 2 bases and J by 1 base, 3 bases remained unmatched. CDR1 is GTSNPN, CDR2 SVGIG, per germline (reference sequence).

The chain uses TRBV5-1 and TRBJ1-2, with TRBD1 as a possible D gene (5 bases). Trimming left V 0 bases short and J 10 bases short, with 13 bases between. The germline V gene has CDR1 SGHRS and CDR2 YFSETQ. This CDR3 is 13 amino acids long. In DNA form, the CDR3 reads TGCGCCAGCAGCTTGGATCGGGGGGACTACTACACCTTC. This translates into CASSLDRGDYYTF. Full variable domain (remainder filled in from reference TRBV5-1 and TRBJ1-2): KAGVTQTPRYLIKTRGQQVTLSCSPISGHRSVSWYQQTPGQGLQFLFEYFSETQRNKGNFPGRFSGRQFSNSRSEMNVSTLELGDSALYLCASSLDRGDYYTFGSGTRLTVV.

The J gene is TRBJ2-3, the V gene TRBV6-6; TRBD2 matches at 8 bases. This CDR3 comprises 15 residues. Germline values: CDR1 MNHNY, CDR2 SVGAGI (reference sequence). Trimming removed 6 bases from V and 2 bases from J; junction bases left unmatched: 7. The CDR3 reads CASRISGSATDTQYF. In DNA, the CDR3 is TGTGCCAGCAGGATAAGCGGGAGTGCCACAGATACGCAGTATTTT.

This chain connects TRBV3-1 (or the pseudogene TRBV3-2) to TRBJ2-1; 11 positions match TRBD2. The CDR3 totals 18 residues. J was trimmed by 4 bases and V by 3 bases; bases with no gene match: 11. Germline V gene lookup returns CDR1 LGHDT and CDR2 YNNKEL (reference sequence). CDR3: CASSQGVGLADIYNEQFF. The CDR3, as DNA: TGTGCCAGCAGCCAGGGTGTGGGACTAGCGGACATATACAATGAGCAGTTCTTC.

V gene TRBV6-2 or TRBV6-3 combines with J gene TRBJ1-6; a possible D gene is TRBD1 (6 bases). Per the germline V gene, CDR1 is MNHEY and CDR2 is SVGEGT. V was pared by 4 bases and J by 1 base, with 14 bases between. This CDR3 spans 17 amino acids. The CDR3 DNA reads TGTGCCAGCAGTTCCCCGCCGGGACATTCCTATAATTCACCCCTCCACTTT. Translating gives CASSSPPGHSYNSPLHF.

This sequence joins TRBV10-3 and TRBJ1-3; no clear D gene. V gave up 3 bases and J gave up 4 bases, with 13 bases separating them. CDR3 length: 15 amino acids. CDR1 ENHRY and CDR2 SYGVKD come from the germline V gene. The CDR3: CAISDSGNTGNTIYF. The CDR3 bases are TGTGCCATCAGTGACTCCGGGAACACCGGAAACACCATATATTTT.

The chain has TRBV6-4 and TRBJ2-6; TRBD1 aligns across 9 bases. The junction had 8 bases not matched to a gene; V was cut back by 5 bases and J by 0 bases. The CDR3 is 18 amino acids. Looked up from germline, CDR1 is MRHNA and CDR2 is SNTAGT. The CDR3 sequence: CASSPGQGSYSGANVLTF. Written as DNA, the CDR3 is TGTGCCAGCAGTCCAGGACAGGGGTCTTACTCTGGGGCCAACGTCCTGACTTTC.

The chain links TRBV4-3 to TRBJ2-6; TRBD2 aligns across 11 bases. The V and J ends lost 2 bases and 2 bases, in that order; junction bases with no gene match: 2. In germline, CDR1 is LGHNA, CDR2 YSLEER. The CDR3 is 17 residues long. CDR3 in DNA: TGCGCCAGCAGCCAACTAGCGGGAGGCGCTGGGGCCAACGTCCTGACTTTC. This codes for CASSQLAGGAGANVLTF.

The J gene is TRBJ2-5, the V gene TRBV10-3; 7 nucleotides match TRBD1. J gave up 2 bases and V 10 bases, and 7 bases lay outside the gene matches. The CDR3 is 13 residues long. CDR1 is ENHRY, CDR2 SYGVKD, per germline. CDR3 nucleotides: TGTGCCACCAAGGGGGCGCCTCAAGAGACCCAGTACTTC. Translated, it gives CATKGAPQETQYF.

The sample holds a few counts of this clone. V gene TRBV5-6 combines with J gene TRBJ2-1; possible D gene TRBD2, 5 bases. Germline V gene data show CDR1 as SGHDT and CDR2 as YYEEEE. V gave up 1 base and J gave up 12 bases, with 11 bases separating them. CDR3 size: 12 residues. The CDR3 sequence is CASSLFRGWQFF. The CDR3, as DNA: TGTGCCAGCAGCTTGTTCCGGGGATGGCAGTTCTTC.

CDR3 nucleotide sequence: TGTGCCAGCAGCATAGCGGGAGTAGCAGATACGCAGTATTTT. Protein sequence: CASSIAGVADTQYF. The V gene is TRBV7-3, the J gene TRBJ2-3, with 9 bases identical to TRBD2. Germline lookup yields CDR1 SGHTA and CDR2 FQGTGA. CDR3 size: 14 residues. J gave up 4 bases and V 5 bases, and 4 bases lay outside the gene matches.

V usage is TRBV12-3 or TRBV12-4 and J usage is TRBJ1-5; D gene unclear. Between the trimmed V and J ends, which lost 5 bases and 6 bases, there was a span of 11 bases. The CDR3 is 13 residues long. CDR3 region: CASSTSQAQPQHF. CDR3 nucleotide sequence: TGTGCCAGCAGTACCTCCCAGGCTCAGCCCCAGCATTTT.

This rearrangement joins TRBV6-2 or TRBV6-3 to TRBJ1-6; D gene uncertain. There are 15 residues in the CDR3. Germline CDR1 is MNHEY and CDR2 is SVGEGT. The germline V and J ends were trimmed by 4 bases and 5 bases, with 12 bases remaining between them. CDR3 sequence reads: CASSFSGSNNSPLHF. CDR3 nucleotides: TGTGCCAGCAGTTTTTCAGGATCTAATAATTCACCCCTCCACTTT.

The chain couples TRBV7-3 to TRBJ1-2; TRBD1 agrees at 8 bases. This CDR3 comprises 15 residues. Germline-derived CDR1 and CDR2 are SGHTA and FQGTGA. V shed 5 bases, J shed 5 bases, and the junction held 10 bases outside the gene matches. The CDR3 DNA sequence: TGTGCCAGCAGCGTATCCGGGACAGGATCATATGGCTACACCTTC. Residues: CASSVSGTGSYGYTF.

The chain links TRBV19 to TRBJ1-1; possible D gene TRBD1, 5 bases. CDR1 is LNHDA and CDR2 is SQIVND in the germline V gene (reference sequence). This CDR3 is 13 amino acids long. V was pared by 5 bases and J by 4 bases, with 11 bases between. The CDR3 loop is CASSSRGGTEAFF. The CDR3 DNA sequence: TGTGCCAGTAGTTCGAGGGGAGGCACTGAAGCTTTCTTT.

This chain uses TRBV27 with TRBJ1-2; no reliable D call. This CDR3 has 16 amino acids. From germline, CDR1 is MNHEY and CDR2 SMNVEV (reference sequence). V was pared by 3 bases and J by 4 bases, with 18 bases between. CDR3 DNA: TGTGCCAGCAGTTTTCGAAAAGTGTCGCTAGGCTATGGCTACACCTTC. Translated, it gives CASSFRKVSLGYGYTF.

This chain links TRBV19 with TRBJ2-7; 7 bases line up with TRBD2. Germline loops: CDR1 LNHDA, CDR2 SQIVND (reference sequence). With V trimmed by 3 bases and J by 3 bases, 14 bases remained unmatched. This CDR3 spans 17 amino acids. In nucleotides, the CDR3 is TGTGCCAGTAGTATTAGGCAGCCCGGGGAGGGACTCTACGAGCAGTACTTC. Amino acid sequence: CASSIRQPGEGLYEQYF. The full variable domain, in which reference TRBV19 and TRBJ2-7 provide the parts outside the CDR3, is DGGITQSPKYLFRKEGQNVTLSCEQNLNHDAMYWYRQDPGQGLRLIYYSQIVNDFQKGDIAEGYSVSREKKESFPLTVTSAQKNPTAFYLCASSIRQPGEGLYEQYFGPGTRLTVT.

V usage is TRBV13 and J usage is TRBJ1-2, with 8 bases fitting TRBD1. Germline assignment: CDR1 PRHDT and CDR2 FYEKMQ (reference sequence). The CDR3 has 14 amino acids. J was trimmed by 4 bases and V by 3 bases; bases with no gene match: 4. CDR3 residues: CASSLTGASYGYTF. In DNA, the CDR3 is TGTGCCAGCAGCTTGACAGGGGCCTCCTATGGCTACACCTTC.

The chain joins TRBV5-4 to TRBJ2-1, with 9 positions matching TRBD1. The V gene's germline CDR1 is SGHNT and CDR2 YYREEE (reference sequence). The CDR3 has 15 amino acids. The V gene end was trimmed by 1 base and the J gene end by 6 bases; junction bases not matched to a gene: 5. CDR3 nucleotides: TGTGCCAGCAGCTTGCCCGGGACAGGGCTCAATGAGCAGTTCTTC. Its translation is CASSLPGTGLNEQFF.